This T cell receptor beta chain emerged from a study of T-cell memory formation after mild COVID-19. About this clonotype: The antigen is not known.

V dropped 3 bases and J dropped 5 bases, with 11 bases sitting between them. The CDR3 is 13 amino acids. Germline V gene lookup returns CDR1 SGHRS and CDR2 YFSETQ. Study findings and constraints: The study detected some responding clones in pre-infection memory, suggesting cross-reactive memory joined. Among CD4+ contracting clones, most were CM and EM, and CD8+ ones EMRA. Day 15 to 85 contracting clones showed balanced CD4/CD8; later expanders leaned CD4+.

TCRdb itself ran the 5' RACE reads through MiXCR, one entry per CDR3 protein. The table records about 260,000 distinct CDR3 sequences, 15% to 20% of them present only once. What was sequenced was PBMCs or a T cell subset sorted from them (not recorded which). V is TRBV5-1 and J is TRBJ2-5; D ambiguous. This TCR was sampled from a man aged 18 to 30 who had mild COVID-19 (a few samples of this study predate the infection). Cell type and time point are not known. The CDR3 coding sequence is TGCGCCAGCAGCTCGGGCGGACCCGAGACCCAGTACTTC. Residues: CASSSGGPETQYF. The entire variable domain, with the rest obtained from reference TRBV5-1 and TRBJ2-5, is as follows: KAGVTQTPRYLIKTRGQQVTLSCSPISGHRSVSWYQQTPGQGLQFLFEYFSETQRNKGNFPGRFSGRQFSNSRSEMNVSTLELGDSALYLCASSSGGPETQYFGPGTRLLVL.